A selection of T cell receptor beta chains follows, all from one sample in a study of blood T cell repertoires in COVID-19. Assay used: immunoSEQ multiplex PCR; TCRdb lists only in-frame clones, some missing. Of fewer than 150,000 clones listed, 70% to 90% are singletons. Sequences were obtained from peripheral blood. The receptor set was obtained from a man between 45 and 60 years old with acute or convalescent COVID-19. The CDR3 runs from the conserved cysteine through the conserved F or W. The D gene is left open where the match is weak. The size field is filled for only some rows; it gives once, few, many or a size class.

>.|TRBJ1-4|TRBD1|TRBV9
CASSPSGTGYEKLFF
TGTGCCAGCAGCCCGTCCGGGACAGGGTACGAAAAACTGTTTTTT
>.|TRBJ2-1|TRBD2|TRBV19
CASSQGGLAGADEQFF
TGTGCCAGTAGTCAGGGGGGACTAGCGGGAGCCGATGAGCAGTTCTTC
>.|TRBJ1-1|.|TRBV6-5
CASRDRIQNTEAFF
TGTGCCAGCAGGGACAGAATACAGAACACTGAAGCTTTCTTT
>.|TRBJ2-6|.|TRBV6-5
CASSQVSGANVLTF
TGTGCCAGCAGTCAGGTGTCTGGGGCCAACGTCCTGACTTTC
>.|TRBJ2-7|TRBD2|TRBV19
CASSPRGGIYEQYF
TGTGCCAGTAGTCCCCGGGGAGGGATCTACGAGCAGTACTTC
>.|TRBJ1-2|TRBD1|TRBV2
CASSETGGPSGYTF
TGTGCCAGCAGTGAAACAGGGGGGCCGTCTGGCTACACCTTC
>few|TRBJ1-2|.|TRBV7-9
CASSLVQGGYGYTF
TGTGCCAGCAGCTTAGTGCAGGGCGGCTATGGCTACACCTTC
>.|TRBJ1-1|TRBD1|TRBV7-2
CASSQGQGGTTEAFF
TGTGCCAGCAGCCAGGGACAGGGTGGTACCACTGAAGCTTTCTTT
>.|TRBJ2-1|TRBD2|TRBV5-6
CASSFSGRQGNEQFF
TGTGCCAGCAGCTTCAGCGGGAGGCAGGGCAATGAGCAGTTCTTC
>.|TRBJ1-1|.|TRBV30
CAWSHAVTEAFF
TGTGCCTGGAGTCACGCAGTCACTGAAGCTTTCTTT
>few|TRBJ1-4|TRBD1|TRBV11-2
CASSLTGFEKLFF
TGTGCCAGCAGCTTGACAGGGTTTGAAAAACTGTTTTTT
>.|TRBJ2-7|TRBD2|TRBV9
CASSVGGGLPYEQYF
TGTGCCAGCAGCGTAGGGGGGGGACTTCCCTACGAGCAGTACTTC
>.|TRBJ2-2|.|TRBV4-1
CASSQDGVSGTGELFF
TGCGCCAGCAGCCAAGATGGGGTCTCAGGGACCGGGGAGCTGTTTTTT
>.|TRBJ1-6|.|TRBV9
CASSSSGLSYNSPLHF
TGTGCCAGCAGCTCCTCCGGACTTTCCTATAATTCACCCCTCCACTTT
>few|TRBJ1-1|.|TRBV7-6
CASSLKGGALNTEAFF
TGTGCCAGCAGCTTAAAAGGAGGGGCGCTGAACACTGAAGCTTTCTTT
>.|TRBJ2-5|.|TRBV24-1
CATSDFGFSYAGGTQETQYF
TGTGCCACCAGTGATTTTGGGTTTTCTTACGCAGGGGGGACACAAGAGACCCAGTACTTC
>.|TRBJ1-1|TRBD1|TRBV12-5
CASGLGQGNTEAFF
TGTGCTAGTGGTTTGGGACAGGGGAACACTGAAGCTTTCTTT
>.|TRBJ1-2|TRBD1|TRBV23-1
CASSQSGQGADYGYTF
TGCGCCAGCAGTCAATCGGGACAGGGGGCAGATTATGGCTACACCTTC
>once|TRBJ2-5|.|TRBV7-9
CASSLESGQETQYF
TGTGCCAGCAGCTTAGAGAGTGGCCAAGAGACCCAGTACTTC
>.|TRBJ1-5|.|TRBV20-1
CSASGPLRAGQPQHF
TGCAGTGCTAGTGGGCCTCTCCGAGCGGGACAGCCCCAGCATTTT
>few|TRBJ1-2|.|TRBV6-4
CASNPTQGFSNYGYTF
TGTGCCAGCAACCCAACACAGGGATTCTCTAACTATGGCTACACCTTC
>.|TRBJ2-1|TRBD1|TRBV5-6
CASSLMGQGIDEQFF
TGTGCCAGCAGCTTGATGGGACAGGGTATAGATGAGCAGTTCTTC
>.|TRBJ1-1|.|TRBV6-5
CASSLPGGRQGAFF
TGTGCCAGCAGCCTCCCCGGGGGACGGCAGGGAGCTTTCTTT
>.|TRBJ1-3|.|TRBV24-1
CASRGSRNTIYF
TGTGCCTCACGGGGGTCAAGAAACACCATATATTTT
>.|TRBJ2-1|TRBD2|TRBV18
CASSPFEREAPNEQFF
TGTGCCAGCTCACCGTTTGAGCGGGAGGCCCCCAATGAGCAGTTCTTC
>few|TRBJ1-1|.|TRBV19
CASSIAGGTEAFF
TGTGCCAGTAGTATCGCAGGTGGCACTGAAGCTTTCTTT
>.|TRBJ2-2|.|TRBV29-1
CSALGLRSTGELFF
TGCAGCGCCTTGGGACTTCGGAGTACCGGGGAGCTGTTTTTT
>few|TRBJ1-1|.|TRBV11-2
CASSLGVQGATEAFF
TGTGCCAGCAGCTTAGGGGTGCAAGGGGCCACTGAAGCTTTCTTT
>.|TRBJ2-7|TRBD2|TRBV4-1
CASSQMWTSGNTAYEQYF
TGCGCCAGCAGCCAGATGTGGACTAGCGGCAATACCGCCTACGAGCAGTACTTC
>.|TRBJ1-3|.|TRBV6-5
CASSSTGDSGNTIYF
TGTGCCAGCAGCTCAACAGGAGACTCTGGAAACACCATATATTTT
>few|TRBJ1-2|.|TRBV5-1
CASSPDGQGGGYTF
TGCGCCAGCAGCCCGGATGGGCAGGGAGGTGGCTACACCTTC
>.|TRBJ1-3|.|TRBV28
CASREGLSGNTIYF
TGTGCCAGCCGGGAAGGGTTGTCTGGAAACACCATATATTTT
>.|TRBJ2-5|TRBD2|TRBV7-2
CASSHTRGTSEETQYF
TGTGCCAGCAGCCACACCCGGGGGACTAGCGAAGAGACCCAGTACTTC
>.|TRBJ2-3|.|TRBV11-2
CASSPYGRTGTDTQYF
TGTGCCAGCAGCCCCTACGGCAGGACGGGAACAGATACGCAGTATTTT
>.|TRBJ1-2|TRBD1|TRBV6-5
CASRPGGRSYGYTF
TGTGCCAGCAGACCAGGGGGCAGGAGCTATGGCTACACCTTC
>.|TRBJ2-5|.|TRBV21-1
CASPRVGETQYF
TGTGCCAGCCCCCGAGTTGGAGAGACCCAGTACTTC
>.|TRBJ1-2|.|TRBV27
CASSLSQVNYGYTF
TGTGCCAGCAGTTTATCGCAGGTGAACTATGGCTACACCTTC
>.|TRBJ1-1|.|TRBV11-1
CASSFRNTEAFF
TGTGCCAGCAGCTTCAGGAACACTGAAGCTTTCTTT
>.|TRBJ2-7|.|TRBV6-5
CASRVGQAYEQYF
TGTGCCAGCAGGGTGGGGCAGGCCTACGAGCAGTACTTC
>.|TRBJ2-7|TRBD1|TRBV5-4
CASSLVYDGTGGLKQYF
TGTGCCAGCAGCTTGGTTTACGACGGGACAGGCGGTCTCAAGCAGTACTTC
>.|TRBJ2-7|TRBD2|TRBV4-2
CASSQGPGLEYEQYF
TGTGCCAGCAGCCAAGGTCCGGGACTAGAATACGAGCAGTACTTC